Presented here are 23 T cell receptor beta chains from one specimen sequenced in a study of blood T cell repertoires in COVID-19. Method: immunoSEQ multiplex PCR; TCRdb's copy keeps in-frame clones and lacks some. The repertoire holds about 180,000 clones, 70% to 90% seen once, with over 2.5% in the top ten. Input material: peripheral blood. The source is a man in his fifties or sixties with acute or convalescent COVID-19.

V and J are TRBV6-4 and TRBJ1-5, with D perhaps TRBD1 (6 bases). The CDR3 has 15 amino acids. Germline values: CDR1 MRHNA, CDR2 SNTAGT. The V end lost 3 bases, the J end lost 0 bases, and 9 bases lay between the germline ends. In nucleotides, the CDR3 is TGTGCCAGCAGTGAGGGGGCTTATAGCAATCAGCCCCAGCATTTT. Its protein product is CASSEGAYSNQPQHF.

This clone occurred once. The chain links TRBV5-1 to TRBJ2-7, with 8 bases lining up with TRBD2. Germline assignment: CDR1 SGHRS and CDR2 YFSETQ. CDR3 length equals 14 residues. The junction had 3 bases not matched to a gene; V was cut back by 3 bases and J by 1 base. The CDR3, as DNA: TGCGCCAGCAGCTCAGTAGCGGGATCCTACGAGCAGTACTTC. This translates into CASSSVAGSYEQYF.

This sequence joins TRBV5-4 and TRBJ2-5, with 10 positions matching TRBD2. The germline V gene has CDR1 SGHNT and CDR2 YYREEE (reference sequence). This CDR3 has 14 amino acids. J lost 2 bases, V lost 3 bases, and 1 base had no gene match. This CDR3 is CASSSGLAQETQYF. In DNA form, the CDR3 reads TGTGCCAGCAGCTCGGGACTAGCGCAAGAGACCCAGTACTTC. Full variable domain (rest looked up from reference TRBV5-4 and TRBJ2-5): ETGVTQSPTHLIKTRGQQVTLRCSSQSGHNTVSWYQQALGQGPQFIFQYYREEENGRGNFPPRFSGLQFPNYSSELNVNALELDDSALYLCASSSGLAQETQYFGPGTRLLVL.

This clone was picked up one time. The chain uses TRBV29-1 and TRBJ2-1; TRBD1 agrees at 10 bases. In germline, CDR1 is SQVTM, CDR2 ANQGSEA. The junction had 12 bases not matched to a gene; V was cut back by 4 bases and J by 9 bases. This CDR3 is 15 amino acids long. In DNA, the CDR3 is TGCAGCGTTGCCCCGTTCGGGACAGGGGATACTGAGCAGTTCTTC. Protein sequence: CSVAPFGTGDTEQFF.

The chain carries TRBV7-2 and TRBJ2-1, with D perhaps TRBD2 (5 bases). Between the trimmed V and J ends, which lost 5 bases and 15 bases, there was a span of 20 bases. Germline CDR1 is SGHTA and CDR2 is FQGNSA. This CDR3 contains 13 residues. The CDR3 is CASSVDAQRQWFF. The CDR3 DNA reads as TGTGCCAGCAGCGTAGACGCGCAGCGGCAGTGGTTCTTC.

The chain carries TRBV27 and TRBJ2-7; TRBD1 is a possible D gene (6 bases). CDR1 is MNHEY, CDR2 SMNVEV, per germline (reference sequence). This CDR3 spans 15 amino acids. The ends were cut back, 3 bases at V and 4 bases at J, with 16 bases in the middle. The CDR3 loop reads CASSFGAGERYEQYF. The DNA for the CDR3 is TGTGCCAGCAGTTTCGGTGCAGGGGAAAGGTACGAGCAGTACTTC.

This clone was picked up one time. The rearrangement uses TRBV5-1 and TRBJ1-5; the D gene is possibly TRBD1 (5 bases). The V gene lost 2 bases and the J gene lost 4 bases, with 13 bases spanning the gap. Germline V gene data show CDR1 as SGHRS and CDR2 as YFSETQ. The CDR3 runs to 15 residues. The DNA of the CDR3 is TGCGCCAGCAGCTTAGGCGGGGCTATGAATCAGCCCCAGCATTTT. It encodes CASSLGGAMNQPQHF.

V is TRBV6-5 and J is TRBJ2-1; TRBD1 agrees at 7 bases. Losses at the gene ends were 5 bases for V and 5 bases for J; bases not matched to a gene: 9. The CDR3 length is 15 residues. Germline CDR1 MNHEY, CDR2 SVGAGI. The CDR3 nucleotides read TGTGCCAGCAGTCCCGGACAGGCCAGAAACAATGAGCAGTTCTTC. Encoded protein: CASSPGQARNNEQFF.

This rearrangement joins TRBV6-5 to TRBJ1-2; 9 bases map to TRBD1. The CDR3 covers 14 residues. V was clipped by 6 bases and J by 7 bases; unmatched bases: 9. The germline CDR1 and CDR2 sequences are MNHEY and SVGAGI. Written as DNA, the CDR3 is TGTGCCAGCAGGACCACAGGGGGCGGCGGTGGCTACACCTTC. This encodes CASRTTGGGGGYTF.

This rearrangement joins TRBV18 to TRBJ2-1; 10 nucleotides agree with TRBD2. The germline gives CDR1 KGHSH, CDR2 LQKENI. The CDR3 is made up of 15 amino acids. V gave up 6 bases and J gave up 6 bases; unmatched junction bases: 8. CDR3 amino acids: CASSLTSGNFNEQFF. The CDR3 nucleotides are TGTGCCAGCTCGTTAACTAGCGGGAATTTCAATGAGCAGTTCTTC.

The J gene is TRBJ2-3, the V gene TRBV9; 10 nucleotides align to TRBD2. Trimming removed 1 base from V and 6 bases from J; junction bases left unmatched: 5. The CDR3 covers 15 residues. Germline V lookup: CDR1 SGDLS, CDR2 YYNGEE. CDR3 sequence: CASSVTLAGVDTQYF. The CDR3 nucleotides read TGTGCCAGCAGCGTAACCCTAGCGGGAGTTGATACGCAGTATTTT.

The chain links TRBV6-2 or TRBV6-3 to TRBJ2-7, with 8 bases matching TRBD2. This CDR3 has 14 amino acids. Germline V gene sequence: CDR1 MNHEY, CDR2 SVGEGT. J lost 2 bases, V lost 2 bases, and 2 bases had no gene match. The CDR3 loop is CASSYGTRAYEQYF. Here the CDR3 DNA reads TGTGCCAGCAGTTACGGGACTAGAGCCTACGAGCAGTACTTC.

This clone was counted a single time. V and J are TRBV5-6 and TRBJ2-7; 12 bases map to TRBD1. J was trimmed by 6 bases and V by 4 bases; bases with no gene match: 8. CDR3 length equals 15 residues. The V gene's germline CDR1 is SGHDT and CDR2 YYEEEE. CDR3: CASSTLGTGGAEQYF. For the CDR3, the DNA is TGTGCCAGCAGCACCCTCGGGACAGGGGGCGCCGAGCAGTACTTC. The variable domain in full, completed from reference TRBV5-6 and TRBJ2-7, reads DAGVTQSPTHLIKTRGQQVTLRCSPKSGHDTVSWYQQALGQGPQFIFQYYEEEERQRGNFPDRFSGHQFPNYSSELNVNALLLGDSALYLCASSTLGTGGAEQYFGPGTRLTVT.

V is TRBV7-3 and J is TRBJ2-2; possibly TRBD1 for D (7 bases). This CDR3 is 17 amino acids long. The ends were cut back, 5 bases at V and 5 bases at J, with 21 bases in the middle. CDR1 is SGHTA and CDR2 is FQGTGA in the germline V gene. CDR3 coding DNA: TGTGCCAGCAGCCGCGACCGTAGCAGGGGGGCAACCGGGGAGCTGTTTTTT. This translates into CASSRDRSRGATGELFF. Variable domain in full (rest from reference TRBV7-3 and TRBJ2-2): GAGVSQTPSNKVTEKGKYVELRCDPISGHTALYWYRQSLGQGPEFLIYFQGTGAADDSGLPNDRFFAVRPEGSVSTLKIQRTERGDSAVYLCASSRDRSRGATGELFFGEGSRLTVL.

V gene TRBV28 combines with J gene TRBJ2-7; possible D gene TRBD1, 5 bases. Between the trimmed V and J ends, which lost 4 bases and 0 bases, there was a span of 13 bases. The V gene's germline CDR1 is MDHEN and CDR2 SYDVKM. The CDR3 has 15 residues. CDR3 loop: CASSSRQQSSYEQYF. The DNA of the CDR3 is TGTGCCAGCAGTTCCCGACAGCAGAGCTCCTACGAGCAGTACTTC.

The rearrangement uses TRBV28 and TRBJ2-2, with 8 bases fitting TRBD1. This CDR3 has 16 residues. J gave up 3 bases and V 5 bases, and 8 bases lay outside the gene matches. CDR1 is MDHEN, CDR2 SYDVKM, per germline. The CDR3 region has the DNA TGTGCCAGCAGTGATCCGGGACAGGAGTACACCGGGGAGCTGTTTTTT. This codes for CASSDPGQEYTGELFF.

The chain links TRBV28 to TRBJ2-7, with 8 bases that match TRBD1. Trimming at V came to 6 bases and at J to 1 base, leaving 8 bases not matched to a gene. The CDR3 loop spans 15 amino acids. Germline V gene sequence: CDR1 MDHEN, CDR2 SYDVKM. The CDR3 region is CASRRDRGGSYEQYF. CDR3 in DNA: TGTGCCAGCAGGCGTGACAGGGGCGGGTCCTACGAGCAGTACTTC.

The chain carries TRBV29-1 and TRBJ2-1; TRBD2 matches 10 bases. This CDR3 has 19 amino acids. V trimming: 2 bases; J trimming: 5 bases; junction bases outside the gene matches: 18. Germline V gene sequence: CDR1 SQVTM, CDR2 ANQGSEA. The CDR3 reads CSVEIYPNVRTSGNNEQFF. The DNA for the CDR3 is TGCAGCGTTGAAATATACCCCAATGTCCGGACTAGCGGAAACAATGAGCAGTTCTTC.

This clone was observed once. The chain is built from TRBV19 and TRBJ1-1; 8 bases agree with TRBD1. CDR3 size: 13 residues. The V and J ends lost 5 bases and 9 bases, in that order; junction bases with no gene match: 8. Germline assignment: CDR1 LNHDA and CDR2 SQIVND (reference sequence). For the CDR3, the DNA is TGTGCCAGTAGTCAGCGACAGGGGACTCAAGCTTTCTTT. Protein product: CASSQRQGTQAFF.

The chain is built from TRBV13 and TRBJ2-2; D is possibly TRBD2 (6 bases). The CDR3 loop spans 15 amino acids. CDR1 and CDR2 from the germline V gene are PRHDT and FYEKMQ (reference sequence). V lost 6 bases and J 1 base, leaving 12 bases between the germline ends. CDR3 sequence reads: CASRPLGGNTGELFF. Here the CDR3 DNA reads TGTGCCAGCAGACCTCTCGGGGGGAACACCGGGGAGCTGTTTTTT.

The chain is built from TRBV7-9 and TRBJ2-3, with 10 bases fitting TRBD2. Trimming took 0 bases from V and 1 from J; bases not matched to a gene: 4. The germline gives CDR1 SEHNR, CDR2 FQNEAQ (reference sequence). The CDR3 runs 17 residues. CDR3 sequence: CASSLAGLAGGTDTQYF. CDR3 nucleotide sequence: TGTGCCAGCAGCTTAGCCGGCCTAGCGGGAGGCACAGATACGCAGTATTTT. The full variable domain, its missing parts supplied by reference TRBV7-9 and TRBJ2-3, is DTGVSQNPRHKITKRGQNVTFRCDPISEHNRLYWYRQTLGQGPEFLTYFQNEAQLEKSRLLSDRFSAERPKGSFSTLEIQRTEQGDSAMYLCASSLAGLAGGTDTQYFGPGTRLTVL.

This chain joins TRBV5-1 and TRBJ2-7; TRBD1 agrees at 8 bases. The length of the CDR3 is 14 residues. Losses at the gene ends were 3 bases for V and 6 bases for J; bases not matched to a gene: 8. Germline V gene lookup returns CDR1 SGHRS and CDR2 YFSETQ. As DNA, the CDR3 is TGCGCCAGCAGCTCTGGACAGGGCCAAGGCGAGCAGTACTTC. It yields the protein CASSSGQGQGEQYF.

The J gene is TRBJ2-3, the V gene TRBV21-1; the DNA was not compared with TRBD1, the D call given in the table. TRBV21-1 has pseudogene status. This CDR3 contains 17 residues. The CDR3 DNA follows: TGTGCCAGCAGCAAAGCAAACAGGGGTCCCTGGACAGATACGCAGTATTTT. Translating it yields CASSKANRGPWTDTQYF.